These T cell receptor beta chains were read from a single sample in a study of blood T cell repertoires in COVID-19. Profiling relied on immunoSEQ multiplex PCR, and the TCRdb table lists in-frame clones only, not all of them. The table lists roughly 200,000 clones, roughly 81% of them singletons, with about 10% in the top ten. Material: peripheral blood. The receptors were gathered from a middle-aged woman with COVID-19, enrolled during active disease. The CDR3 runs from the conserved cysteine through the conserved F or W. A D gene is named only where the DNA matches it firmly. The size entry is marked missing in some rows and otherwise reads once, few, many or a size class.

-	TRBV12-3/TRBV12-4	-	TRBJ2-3	CASNDYSTDTQYF	TGTGCCAGCAACGACTATAGCACAGATACGCAGTATTTT
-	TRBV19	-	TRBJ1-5	CASSIPGSSNQPQHF	TGTGCCAGTAGTATCCCAGGGTCGAGCAATCAGCCCCAGCATTTT
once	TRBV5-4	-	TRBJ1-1	CASSLEPERVMNTEAFF	TGTGCCAGCAGCTTGGAACCGGAGAGAGTCATGAACACTGAAGCTTTCTTT
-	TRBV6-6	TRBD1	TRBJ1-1	CASRSGQGTEAFF	TGTGCCAGCAGGTCGGGACAGGGCACTGAAGCTTTCTTT
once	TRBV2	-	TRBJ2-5	CASSETPAGETQYF	TGTGCCAGCAGTGAAACACCCGCAGGGGAGACCCAGTACTTC
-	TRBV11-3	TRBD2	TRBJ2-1	CASSFRAGGGNEQFF	TGTGCCAGCAGCTTCAGAGCGGGGGGGGGAAATGAGCAGTTCTTC
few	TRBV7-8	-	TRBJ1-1	CASSLAAGRNTEAFF	TGTGCCAGCAGCTTAGCAGCAGGGCGGAACACTGAAGCTTTCTTT
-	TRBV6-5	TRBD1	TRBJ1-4	CASGWTGSTNEKLFF	TGTGCCAGCGGCTGGACAGGTTCAACTAATGAAAAACTGTTTTTT
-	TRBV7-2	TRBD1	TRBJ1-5	CASSRADRSVRPQHF	TGTGCCAGCAGCAGGGCGGACAGGTCTGTCCGGCCCCAGCATTTT
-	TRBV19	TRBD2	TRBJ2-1	CASRKSGTSGQFNEQFF	TGTGCCAGTAGGAAGTCAGGGACTAGCGGACAGTTCAATGAGCAGTTCTTC
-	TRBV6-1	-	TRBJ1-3	CASSDSLGNTIYF	TGTGCCAGCAGTGATTCACTCGGAAACACCATATATTTT
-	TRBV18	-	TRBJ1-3	CASSPLGNTIYF	TGTGCCAGCTCACCTCTTGGAAACACCATATATTTT
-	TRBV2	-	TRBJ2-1	CASSSDRLRSNNEQFF	TGTGCCAGCAGTTCCGACAGGCTTCGGTCCAACAATGAGCAGTTCTTC